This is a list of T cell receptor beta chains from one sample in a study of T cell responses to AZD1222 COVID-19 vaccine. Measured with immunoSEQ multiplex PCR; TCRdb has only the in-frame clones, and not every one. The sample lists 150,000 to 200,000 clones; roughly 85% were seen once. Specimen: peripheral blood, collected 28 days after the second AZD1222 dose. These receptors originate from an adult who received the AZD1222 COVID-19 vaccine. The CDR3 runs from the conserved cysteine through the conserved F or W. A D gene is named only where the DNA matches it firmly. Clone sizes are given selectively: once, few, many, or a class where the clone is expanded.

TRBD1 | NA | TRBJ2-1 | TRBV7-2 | CASSLVVGTGNEQFF | TGTGCCAGCAGCTTAGTAGTTGGGACAGGGAATGAGCAGTTCTTC
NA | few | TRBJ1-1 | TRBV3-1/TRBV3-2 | CASSHSADTEAFF | TGTGCCAGCAGCCATAGCGCAGACACTGAAGCTTTCTTT
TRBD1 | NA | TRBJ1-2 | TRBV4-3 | CASSQESTGGIGYTF | TGCGCCAGCAGCCAGGAGTCGACAGGGGGGATCGGCTACACCTTC
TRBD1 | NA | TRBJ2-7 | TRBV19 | CASSFKDRGVFEQYF | TGTGCCAGTAGCTTCAAGGACAGGGGAGTCTTTGAGCAGTACTTC
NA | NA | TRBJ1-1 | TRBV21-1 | CASSIANGTADMNTEAFF | TGTGCCAGCAGCATCGCAAACGGGACCGCAGACATGAACACTGAAGCTTTCTTT
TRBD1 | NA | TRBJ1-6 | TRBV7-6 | CASSLEPIQGANSPLHF | TGTGCCAGCAGCTTAGAACCGATACAGGGGGCTAATTCACCCCTCCACTTT
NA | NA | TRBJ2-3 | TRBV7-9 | CASSLAGADTQYF | TGTGCCAGCAGCTTAGCCGGAGCAGATACGCAGTATTTT
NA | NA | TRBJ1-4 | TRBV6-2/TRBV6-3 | CASSSIDSLNEKLFF | TGTGCCAGCAGTTCGATCGACAGCCTTAATGAAAAACTGTTTTTT
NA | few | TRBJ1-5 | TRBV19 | CASSAQGSQPQHF | TGTGCCAGTAGTGCCCAGGGAAGTCAGCCCCAGCATTTT
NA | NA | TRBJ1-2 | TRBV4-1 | CASSQGLADYGYTF | TGCGCCAGCAGCCAAGGGCTCGCGGACTATGGCTACACCTTC
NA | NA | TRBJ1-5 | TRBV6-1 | CASSATEIQGRDQPQHF | TGTGCCAGCAGTGCGACGGAAATTCAGGGGAGGGATCAGCCCCAGCATTTT
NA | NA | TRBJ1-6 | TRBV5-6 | CASSLEQEKLNSPLHF | TGTGCCAGCAGCTTGGAACAGGAGAAACTGAATTCACCCCTCCACTTT
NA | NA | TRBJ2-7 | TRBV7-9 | CASSLVVGRQGYEQYF | TGTGCCAGCAGCTTAGTGGTCGGGCGGCAGGGCTACGAGCAGTACTTC
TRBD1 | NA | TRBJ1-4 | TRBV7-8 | CASSEQGRGEKLFF | TGTGCCAGCAGCGAACAGGGGAGGGGTGAAAAACTGTTTTTT
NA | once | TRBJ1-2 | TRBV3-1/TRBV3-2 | CASSQVASGYTF | TGTGCCAGCAGCCAAGTTGCGAGTGGCTACACCTTC
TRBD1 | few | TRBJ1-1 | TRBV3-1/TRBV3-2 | CASSQDGTGNTEAFF | TGTGCCAGCAGCCAAGATGGGACAGGGAACACTGAAGCTTTCTTT
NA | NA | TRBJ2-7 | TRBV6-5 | CASSYSIAGYEQYF | TGTGCCAGCAGTTACTCGATTGCCGGCTACGAGCAGTACTTC
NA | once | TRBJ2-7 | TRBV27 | CASSRGRASYEQYF | TGTGCCAGCAGCCGGGGGCGGGCTTCCTACGAGCAGTACTTC
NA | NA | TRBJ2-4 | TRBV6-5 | CASSYSAGGRETIQYF | TGTGCCAGCAGTTACTCGGCAGGGGGGAGGGAAACGATTCAGTACTTC
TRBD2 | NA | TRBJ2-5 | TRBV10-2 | CASRPGGHQETQYF | TGCGCCAGCAGGCCGGGGGGGCACCAAGAGACCCAGTACTTC
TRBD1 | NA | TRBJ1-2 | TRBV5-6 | CASSPTGGDYGYTF | TGTGCCAGCAGCCCCACAGGGGGGGACTATGGCTACACCTTC
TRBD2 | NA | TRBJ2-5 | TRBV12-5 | CASGLVLAGGKETQYF | TGTGCTAGTGGTTTGGTTTTAGCGGGGGGTAAAGAGACCCAGTACTTC
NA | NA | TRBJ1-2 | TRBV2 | CASRGGGQNLYGYTF | TGTGCCAGCAGGGGTGGTGGCCAGAACCTCTATGGCTACACCTTC
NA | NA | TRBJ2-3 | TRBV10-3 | CAIKDSLTDTQYF | TGTGCCATCAAGGACAGCCTCACAGATACGCAGTATTTT
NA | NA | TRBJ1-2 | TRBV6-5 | CASSRFSGTPYGYTF | TGTGCCAGCAGTCGTTTCTCCGGGACCCCCTATGGCTACACCTTC
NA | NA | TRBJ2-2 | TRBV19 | CASSVRGPGELFF | TGTGCCAGTAGTGTCAGGGGACCCGGGGAGCTGTTTTTT
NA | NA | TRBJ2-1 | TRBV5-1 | CASSFKRAPYNEQFF | TGCGCCAGCAGCTTTAAACGGGCACCCTACAATGAGCAGTTCTTC
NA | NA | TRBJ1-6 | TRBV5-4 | CASSLEGINSPLHF | TGTGCCAGCAGCTTGGAAGGGATCAATTCACCCCTCCACTTT
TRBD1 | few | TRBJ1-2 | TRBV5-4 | CASSYDRGYGYTF | TGTGCCAGCAGCTACGACAGGGGCTATGGCTACACCTTC
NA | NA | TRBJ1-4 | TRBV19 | CASSMGRNEKLFF | TGTGCCAGTAGTATGGGTCGGAATGAAAAACTGTTTTTT
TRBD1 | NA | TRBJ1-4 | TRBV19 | CASRMTGGYNEKLFF | TGTGCCAGTAGGATGACAGGGGGATATAATGAAAAACTGTTTTTT
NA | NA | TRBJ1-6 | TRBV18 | CASSPLSAADNSPLHF | TGTGCCAGCTCACCACTTAGCGCAGCAGATAATTCACCCCTCCACTTT
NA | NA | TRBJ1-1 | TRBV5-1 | CASSLWGGGTEAFF | TGCGCCAGCAGCTTGTGGGGTGGGGGCACTGAAGCTTTCTTT
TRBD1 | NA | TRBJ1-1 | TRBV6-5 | CASSSSTGGTEAFF | TGTGCCAGCAGTTCATCGACAGGGGGAACTGAAGCTTTCTTT
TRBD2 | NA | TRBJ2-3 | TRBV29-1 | CSVEGRTSGGAVADTQYF | TGCAGCGTTGAAGGTCGCACTAGCGGGGGGGCCGTGGCAGATACGCAGTATTTT
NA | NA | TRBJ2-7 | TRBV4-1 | CASSQVQLGGSYEQYF | TGCGCCAGCAGCCAAGTTCAGTTAGGAGGCAGCTACGAGCAGTACTTC
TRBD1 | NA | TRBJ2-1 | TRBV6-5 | CASRTRQGKNEQFF | TGTGCCAGCAGGACCCGACAGGGGAAGAATGAGCAGTTCTTC
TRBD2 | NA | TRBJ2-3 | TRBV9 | CASSSSPTSGGSTDTQYF | TGTGCCAGCAGCTCTAGTCCGACTAGCGGGGGGAGCACAGATACGCAGTATTTT
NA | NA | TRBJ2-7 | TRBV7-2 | CASSLTGTTYEQYF | TGTGCCAGCAGCTTGACAGGGACTACCTACGAGCAGTACTTC
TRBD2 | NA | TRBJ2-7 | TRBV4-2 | CASSQDPALAETGEQYF | TGTGCCAGCAGCCAAGACCCCGCCCTAGCGGAAACCGGCGAGCAGTACTTC
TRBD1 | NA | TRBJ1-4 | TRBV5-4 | CASSLRQGLREKLFF | TGTGCCAGCAGCTTACGACAGGGGTTGCGTGAAAAACTGTTTTTT
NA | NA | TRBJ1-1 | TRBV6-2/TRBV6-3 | CASSYSVVKGDHMNTEAFF | TGTGCCAGCAGTTACTCGGTAGTTAAGGGGGACCACATGAACACTGAAGCTTTCTTT
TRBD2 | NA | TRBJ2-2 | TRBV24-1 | CATSDSRGAGGNTGELFF | TGTGCCACCAGTGACTCAAGAGGAGCGGGGGGAAACACCGGGGAGCTGTTTTTT
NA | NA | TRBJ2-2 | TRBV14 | CASSQGRYTGELFF | TGTGCCAGCAGCCAAGGACGGTACACCGGGGAGCTGTTTTTT
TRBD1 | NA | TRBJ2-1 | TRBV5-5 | CASSLDLLQGGQFF | TGTGCCAGCAGCTTGGATCTCTTACAGGGGGGGCAGTTCTTC
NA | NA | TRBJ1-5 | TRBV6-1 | CASSVRPGDLSNQPQHF | TGTGCCAGCAGTGTCAGGCCAGGGGACCTTAGCAATCAGCCCCAGCATTTT
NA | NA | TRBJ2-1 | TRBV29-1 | CSVFTGPAYNEQFF | TGCAGCGTTTTTACAGGGCCGGCCTACAATGAGCAGTTCTTC
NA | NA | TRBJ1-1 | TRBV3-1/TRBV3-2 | CASSQRAHGAFF | TGTGCCAGCAGCCAACGGGCCCACGGGGCTTTCTTT
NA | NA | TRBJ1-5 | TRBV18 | CASSPSPGTGQPQHF | TGTGCCAGCTCACCAAGCCCAGGAACGGGTCAGCCCCAGCATTTT
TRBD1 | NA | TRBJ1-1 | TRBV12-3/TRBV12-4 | CASSLTGPEAFF | TGTGCCAGCAGTCTGACAGGGCCCGAAGCTTTCTTT
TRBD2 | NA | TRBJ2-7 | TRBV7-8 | CASRFRGGGSGSYEQYF | TGTGCCAGCAGATTTAGGGGCGGGGGTAGCGGCTCCTACGAGCAGTACTTC
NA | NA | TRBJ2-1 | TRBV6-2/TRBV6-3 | CASSSLGGRSDNEQFF | TGTGCCAGCAGTTCACTAGGGGGGCGATCCGACAATGAGCAGTTCTTC